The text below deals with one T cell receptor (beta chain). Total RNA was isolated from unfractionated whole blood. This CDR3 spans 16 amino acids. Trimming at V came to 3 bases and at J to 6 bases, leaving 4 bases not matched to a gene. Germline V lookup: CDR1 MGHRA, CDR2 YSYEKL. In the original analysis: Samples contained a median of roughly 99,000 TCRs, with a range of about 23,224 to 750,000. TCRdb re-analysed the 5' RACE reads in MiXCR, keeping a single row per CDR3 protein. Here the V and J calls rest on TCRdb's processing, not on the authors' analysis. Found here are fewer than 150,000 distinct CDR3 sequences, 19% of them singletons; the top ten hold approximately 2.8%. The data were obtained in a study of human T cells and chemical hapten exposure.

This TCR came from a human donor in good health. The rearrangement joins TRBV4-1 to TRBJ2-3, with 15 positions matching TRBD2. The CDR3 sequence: CASSQWTSGRADTQYF. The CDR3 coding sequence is TGCGCCAGCAGCCAGTGGACTAGCGGGAGGGCCGATACGCAGTATTTT.